The 2 T cell receptor beta chains reported below all come from one sample, sequenced in a study of early T cells in non-severe SARS-CoV-2 infection. TCRdb used MiXCR to reprocess the 5' RACE reads, holding one entry per CDR3 protein. This table holds about 25,000 distinct CDR3 sequences, roughly 4.9% found once. The sample comprised whole blood. Receptors originate from an adult who was a healthcare worker with PCR-confirmed SARS-CoV-2 infection or an uninfected control (not recorded which).

This clonotype has only a few counts. The chain couples TRBV5-5 to TRBJ2-3; D is undetermined. This CDR3 is built from 13 residues. Germline CDR1 SGHKS, CDR2 YYEKEE (reference sequence). Deletions cut 0 bases from V and 5 bases from J, with 7 bases between. The CDR3 bases are TGTGCCAGCAGCTTGGTTTGGAGAGATACGCAGTATTTT. Translated, it gives CASSLVWRDTQYF.

Ten or more counts support this clonotype. The chain has TRBV28 and TRBJ2-7; tentative D call: TRBD2 (7 bases). Germline V gene lookup returns CDR1 MDHEN and CDR2 SYDVKM. CDR3 length: 14 amino acids. Trimming cost V 3 bases and J 1 base, with 10 bases left between them. The CDR3 sequence: CASSLGGASYEQYF. CDR3 nucleotides: TGTGCCAGCAGTTTGGGGGGGGCTTCCTACGAGCAGTACTTC.